This is a list of T cell receptor beta chains from one sample in a study of cytomegalovirus exposure and HLA in healthy donors. Produced via immunoSEQ multiplex PCR; TCRdb's table is partial and in-frame only. Of about 200,000 clones listed, roughly 12% are singletons. Material for sequencing was PBMCs. All receptors come from a man aged 50-59 years in good health and CMV-seropositive. The CDR3 runs from the conserved cysteine through the conserved F or W. Each record gives: J gene, clone size, D gene, CDR3 length, V gene, CDR3 DNA, CDR3 protein. A D gene is named only where the DNA matches it firmly. Clone size, where shown, is once, few, many, or a class for clones that have expanded.

TRBJ2-1,once,TRBD2,15,TRBV6-5,TGTGCCAGCAAGACTAGCGGGGGCCTTTACAATGAGCAGTTCTTC,CASKTSGGLYNEQFF
TRBJ2-5,few,TRBD1,15,TRBV28,TGTGCCAGCAGCTATGACAGGGATCTCTCAGAGACCCAGTACTTC,CASSYDRDLSETQYF
TRBJ2-1,few,TRBD2,14,TRBV6-5,TGTGCCAGCACCCAGCCGGGGGGAAACAATGAGCAGTTCTTC,CASTQPGGNNEQFF
TRBJ2-5,-,-,11,TRBV7-6,TGTGCCAGCAGCCCCAAAGAGACCCAGTACTTC,CASSPKETQYF
TRBJ1-1,-,-,13,TRBV7-2,TGTGCCAGCAGCCCCCTCGTAGCACCTGAAGCTTTCTTT,CASSPLVAPEAFF
TRBJ1-6,few,-,16,TRBV9,TGTGCCAGCAGCGTAGATTCAGGATTGGTCAATTCACCCCTCCACTTT,CASSVDSGLVNSPLHF
TRBJ1-2,-,TRBD1,14,TRBV6-1,TGTGCCAGCAGCCCGGGACAGGGGGCGCATGGCTACACCTTC,CASSPGQGAHGYTF
TRBJ1-1,few,-,14,TRBV28,TGTGCCAGCAGTCTGGTGACAGGGAACACTGAAGCTTTCTTT,CASSLVTGNTEAFF
TRBJ2-7,-,-,9,TRBV15,TGTGCCATCGAGAGTGAGCAGTACTTC,CAIESEQYF
TRBJ1-1,few,-,15,TRBV5-8,TGTGCCAGCAGCTTTTGGTCGGGAGGGAACACTGAAGCTTTCTTT,CASSFWSGGNTEAFF
TRBJ2-3,-,-,16,TRBV11-3,TGTGCCAGCAGCTTAAGCGAGGCCCTCGGCACAGATACGCAGTATTTT,CASSLSEALGTDTQYF
TRBJ1-1,few,-,14,TRBV6-1,TGTGCCAGCAGTGTAGGACAGCAACACACTGAAGCTTTCTTT,CASSVGQQHTEAFF
TRBJ2-7,few,-,14,TRBV7-2,TGTGCCAGCAGCTTACTGACAGCGTCCTACGAGCAGTACTTC,CASSLLTASYEQYF
TRBJ2-5,-,TRBD2,18,TRBV4-1,TGCGCCAGCAGCCAAGATTCTAGGACTAGCGGGGGGGGAGAGACCCAGTACTTC,CASSQDSRTSGGGETQYF
TRBJ1-4,few,-,15,TRBV5-6,TGTGCCACCACGCGGGGGGGCGGTTTAAATGAAAAACTGTTTTTT,CATTRGGGLNEKLFF
TRBJ2-7,-,TRBD1,16,TRBV18,TGTGCCAGCTCACCCCGACCGGGACAGGGGGCTTATGAGCAGTACTTC,CASSPRPGQGAYEQYF
TRBJ1-2,-,-,11,TRBV15,TGTGCCACCTCACAGGGTGGTGGCTACACCTTC,CATSQGGGYTF
TRBJ1-5,-,-,16,TRBV7-9,TGTGCCAGCAGCTTAGGGCAGACGGGTAGCAATCAGCCCCAGCATTTT,CASSLGQTGSNQPQHF
TRBJ2-7,few,TRBD1,14,TRBV13,TGTGCCAGCAGCCCGGACAGGGGGACCTACGAGCAGTACTTC,CASSPDRGTYEQYF
TRBJ2-5,few,TRBD1,13,TRBV19,TGTGCCAGCCGGGACAGGGGGCGGGAGACCCAGTACTTC,CASRDRGRETQYF
TRBJ1-4,few,TRBD1,16,TRBV7-8,TGTGCCAGCAGCGTTCGACAGGGAATCGGTAATGAAAAACTGTTTTTT,CASSVRQGIGNEKLFF
TRBJ1-4,few,-,15,TRBV5-4,TGTGCCAGCAGCTCCCGCGGAGGAATTAATGAAAAACTGTTTTTT,CASSSRGGINEKLFF